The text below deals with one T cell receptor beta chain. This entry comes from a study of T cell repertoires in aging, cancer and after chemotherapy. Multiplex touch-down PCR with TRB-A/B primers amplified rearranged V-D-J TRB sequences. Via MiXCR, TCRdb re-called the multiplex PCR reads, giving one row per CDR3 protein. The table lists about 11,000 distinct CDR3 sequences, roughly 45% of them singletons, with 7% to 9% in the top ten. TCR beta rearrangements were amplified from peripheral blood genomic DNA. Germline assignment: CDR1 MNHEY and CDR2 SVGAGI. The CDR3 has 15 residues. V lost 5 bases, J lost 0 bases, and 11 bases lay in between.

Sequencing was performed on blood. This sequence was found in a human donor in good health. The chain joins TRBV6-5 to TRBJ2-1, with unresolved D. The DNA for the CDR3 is TGTGCCAGCAGTGAAGGTGCGGCCTCCTACAATGAGCAGTTCTTC. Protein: CASSEGAASYNEQFF.